This TCR beta chain derives from a study of blood T cell repertoires in COVID-19 (dated by TCRdb to the early 2020s). For context, the study as a whole: The collaborator samples originated in the United States, Italy and Spain and spanned the acute and convalescent phases of COVID-19. Nearly every sample came with metadata listing a de-identified subject ID, COVID-19 status, age in years and sex. Subjects who had been exposed to COVID-19, were actively infected with it, or had recovered from it provided the deeply sampled blood TCRbeta repertoires that made up the dataset. The samples were drawn from two sources: the first 160 participants of the ongoing ImmuneRACE study, and approximately 1,300 subjects contributed by 6 global collaborators. Where HLA class I and class II types were available, the types were taken from metadata supplied by the sample provider, not from assay-based typing. A freely available public database, intended as a resource for researchers studying the immune response to SARS-CoV-2, is where the repertoires were released. The material from the prospective study consisted of cDNA or gDNA derived from T cells, B-cell-depleted T cells, or PBMCs.

Participants in the prospective study were aged about 18 to 95 years, lived in about two dozen United States geographic areas, and enrolled through a virtual design. To assign participants to cohorts, the prospective study relied on clinical history that participants themselves reported in a screening survey and a study questionnaire. Mobile phlebotomists in the prospective study collected whole blood, serum and a nasopharyngeal or oropharyngeal swab from every participant. Participants in the prospective study had the option to provide additional blood draws and questionnaires over a 2-month period. Blood samples from the prospective study were shipped frozen or at room temperature prior to DNA extraction. TCRbeta CDR3 regions were amplified from genomic DNA using the immunoSEQ Assay, a bias-controlled multiplex PCR. The authors processed their data as follows. Nucleated cell counts per sample were estimated from amplification of reference gene primers within the assay. Sequence reads were collapsed and filtered to measure the absolute abundance of every unique TCRbeta CDR3 rearrangement. For each sample, productive Simpson clonality was calculated as the square root of Simpson's diversity index over productive rearrangements. TCRdb provides this immuneACCESS table in a form limited to in-frame rearrangements. Some clones are lacking; in checked studies, under half of them reflect an unresolved V gene, and why the rest are absent is not known. V and J calls and clone size are copied from that table; D and trimming were computed from the DNA. For this sample there are 250,000 or so clones; roughly 87% appear just once. Jointly, the top ten make up 2.6% of the sample.

Beyond this particular receptor, the publication reports: The amount of clinical and demographic metadata varied by source and participant and was provided uncurated.

Per the germline V gene, MNHEY is the CDR1 and SVGAGI is the CDR2. V is pared back by 6 bases and J by 0 bases, with 12 bases lying between the germline termini. Reading from cysteine to phenylalanine, the CDR3 counts 15 amino acids. The entry retains the CDR3 DNA only, 45 bases that are in frame from base 1. Concerning this clone: The specificity of this receptor is unknown. No base-level quality is on record; no much larger clone is a single base apart.

The sequenced sample consisted of PBMCs or T cells enriched from blood (not recorded which). The source of this sequence is a woman in her twenties or thirties with acute COVID-19. The rearranged segments are TRBV6-5 and TRBJ1-5, with the D gene too uncertain to name. The nucleotide sequence reads TGTGCCAGCAGCTCCGGGGATTATAGCAATCAGCCCCAGCATTTT. Its protein product is CASSSGDYSNQPQHF.